The 13 T cell receptor beta chains given below trace back to one sample, sequenced in a study of metastatic and nonmetastatic thyroid tumors. Using MiXCR, TCRdb re-called clones from the PCR reads. The profile shows roughly 30,000 clones, 9.5% to 14% of them singletons. No patient had received any treatment before thyroid surgery. Sequencing was done on a sample of blood. The receptors come from a female donor with papillary thyroid cancer or a benign thyroid nodule (not recorded which). Some clones in this sample may be carry-over from other donors' samples.

The CDR3 DNA follows: TGTGCCAGCAGCTTAGGACTGGAATCACCCCTCCACTTT. Its protein product is CASSLGLESPLHF. The rearrangement joins TRBV7-2 to TRBJ1-6, with unresolved D. Trimming removed 1 base from V and 10 bases from J, with 8 bases in between. Germline lookup yields CDR1 SGHTA and CDR2 FQGNSA. The CDR3 has 13 residues.

This clone was observed many times. J is TRBJ1-5 and V is TRBV6-2 or TRBV6-3; no definite D call. There are 15 residues in the CDR3. V was pared by 10 bases and J by 0 bases, with 16 bases between. The germline gives CDR1 MNHEY, CDR2 SVGEGT. In DNA, the CDR3 is TGTGCCACCTCCGGCTGGGATTATAGCAATCAGCCCCAGCATTTT. Translated, it gives CATSGWDYSNQPQHF.

This sequence joins TRBV27 and TRBJ2-1; TRBD2 matches at 7 bases. The CDR3 contains 15 residues. CDR1 and CDR2 from the germline V gene are MNHEY and SMNVEV (reference sequence). Trimming removed 8 bases from V and 5 bases from J; junction bases left unmatched: 12. The CDR3 DNA sequence: TGTGCCAGCCGTGACGGGAGGTCTATAAACAATGAGCAGTTCTTC. Protein: CASRDGRSINNEQFF.

In this sample, this clone turned up many times. The V gene is TRBV6-2 or TRBV6-3, the J gene TRBJ1-1; a weak D match, TRBD1 (6 bases). The ends were cut back, 6 bases at V and 4 bases at J, with 15 bases in the middle. Germline-derived CDR1 and CDR2 are MNHEY and SVGEGT. The length of the CDR3 is 14 residues. CDR3 DNA sequence: TGTGCCAGCAGGCTTCATTCCAGGGGCACTGAAGCTTTCTTT. Translating gives CASRLHSRGTEAFF.

This clone rates as medium-sized (0.01 to 0.1%). V gene TRBV6-5 combines with J gene TRBJ1-2; 7 positions agree with TRBD1. V trimming: 2 bases; J trimming: 6 bases; junction bases outside the gene matches: 6. Germline V gives CDR1 MNHEY, CDR2 SVGAGI. The CDR3 is 14 residues long. CDR3 sequence (DNA): TGTGCCAGCAGTTACCTTGCAGGGGGACATGGCTACACCTTC. It translates to CASSYLAGGHGYTF.

This clone was counted at least ten times. At one end the junction does not follow the germline gene, possibly because of a read error. The V gene is TRBV2, the J gene TRBJ2-7; 8 positions agree with TRBD1. CDR1 SNHLY and CDR2 FYNNEI come from the germline V gene. CDR3 length equals 13 residues. DNA of the CDR3: TGTGCCAGCAGTGAAGCCGCGAGACAGGGGTGGCACTTC. The encoded protein is CASSEAARQGWHF.

This chain joins TRBV6-1 and TRBJ1-5, with D hard to call. Germline V CDR1 and CDR2: MNHNS, SASEGT. V lost 6 bases, J lost 0 bases, and 6 bases lay in between. The CDR3 has 13 amino acids. Written as DNA, the CDR3 is TGTGCCAGCAGGACGGCTAGCAATCAGCCCCAGCATTTT. Translating it yields CASRTASNQPQHF.

This clone was seen repeatedly, ten times or more. For the CDR3, the DNA is TGTGCCAGCGTTCCGGGCCTCAGCTCCGGGGAGCTGTTTTTT. Protein product: CASVPGLSSGELFF. The gene calls are TRBV7-9 and TRBJ2-2; no firm D call. The germline V and J ends were trimmed by 8 bases and 6 bases, with 16 bases remaining between them. Germline assignment: CDR1 SEHNR and CDR2 FQNEAQ (reference sequence). The CDR3 covers 14 residues.

This clone was observed at least ten times. The rearrangement joins TRBV20-1 to TRBJ2-2; 7 nucleotides align to TRBD1. The CDR3 contains 18 residues. Per germline, CDR1 DFQATT and CDR2 SNEGSKA (reference sequence). With V trimmed by 5 bases and J by 6 bases, 21 bases remained unmatched. The DNA for the CDR3 is TGCAGTGCTCCGGGGACAGCTCCTAAGGGTAATTATGCCGGGGAGCTGTTTTTT. Protein sequence: CSAPGTAPKGNYAGELFF.

This clone was counted many times. The V call is TRBV12-3 or TRBV12-4, the J call TRBJ2-5, with D perhaps matching TRBD1 or TRBD2 (5 bases each). The CDR3 sequence is 14 residues long. Trimming cost V 3 bases and J 2 bases, with 10 bases left between them. This chain's CDR3 is CASSFNEGQETQYF. The CDR3 DNA reads as TGTGCCAGCAGTTTCAATGAGGGGCAAGAGACCCAGTACTTC.

The table lists this clone with a few counts. The CDR3: CASSQGILGVGETQYF. CDR3 nucleotides: TGCGCCAGCAGCCAAGGTATCCTGGGAGTCGGGGAGACCCAGTACTTC. The chain carries TRBV4-1 and TRBJ2-5, with a possible D match to TRBD2 (5 bases). The CDR3 totals 16 residues. CDR1 and CDR2 from the germline V gene are MGHRA and YSYEKL. V was cut by 1 base and J by 5 bases, with 17 bases left in between.

This clone showed up many times. The chain couples TRBV5-1 to TRBJ1-1; TRBD1 might be the D (6 bases). This CDR3 is built from 14 residues. Trimming took 2 bases from V and 1 from J, leaving 9 bases between them. Germline CDR1 is SGHRS and CDR2 is YFSETQ. In DNA form, the CDR3 reads TGCGCCAGCAGCTTCCCGGGACAGAACACTGAAGCTTTCTTT. Amino acids: CASSFPGQNTEAFF.

The table lists this clone with a few counts. Germline is not matched at one junction end, which may reflect a read error. The chain is built from TRBV10-1 and TRBJ2-1; the D is unclear. This CDR3 has 10 residues. The germline gives CDR1 WNHNN, CDR2 SYGVQD (reference sequence). As DNA, the CDR3 is TGCGCCAGCAGCGAGTATGAGCAGTTCTTC. It encodes CASSEYEQFF.